Presented here are 5 T cell receptor beta chains from one specimen sequenced in a study of CD8+CD57+ T cells in acquired aplastic anemia. The use of genomic DNA as template underpinned the TCR beta VDJ and CDR3 profiling. Each CDR3 protein gets one entry after TCRdb re-called the reads with MiXCR. The table has over 150,000 distinct CDR3 sequences, about 53% seen once. Input material: sorted CD4+, CD8+, or CD8+CD57+ T cells (not recorded which) from PBMCs. The receptors were gathered from a human donor in good health, serving as a control.

The chain has TRBV24-1 and TRBJ1-1, with TRBD1 as a possible D gene (6 bases). Germline values: CDR1 KGHDR, CDR2 SFDVKD. The CDR3 is 16 amino acids. Trimming shortened V by 2 bases and J by 0 bases, and 12 bases separated the two germline ends. CDR3 DNA sequence: TGTGCCACCAGTGATTCTAGGGGGAACATGAACACTGAAGCTTTCTTT. Translating it yields CATSDSRGNMNTEAFF.

The V and J genes are TRBV7-9 and TRBJ2-1; maybe TRBD2 (5 bases). The CDR3 sequence is 13 residues long. The germline gives CDR1 SEHNR, CDR2 FQNEAQ (reference sequence). V was cut by 4 bases and J by 5 bases, with 9 bases left in between. The CDR3 DNA reads as TGTGCCAGCAGCTCGTGGACTGACAATGAGCAGTTCTTC. Amino acid sequence: CASSSWTDNEQFF.

This clonotype showed up many times. The chain couples TRBV7-9 to TRBJ2-1; 7 bases agree with TRBD1. CDR3 size: 16 residues. Per the germline V gene, CDR1 is SEHNR and CDR2 is FQNEAQ (reference sequence). The J segment lost 5 bases and the V segment lost 5 bases, leaving 12 bases of the junction unmatched. The CDR3 loop is CASSILQGQRNNEQFF. The CDR3 DNA is TGTGCCAGCAGCATTTTACAGGGACAGCGTAACAATGAGCAGTTCTTC.

The chain has TRBV10-2 and TRBJ1-2; D perhaps matches TRBD1 (6 bases). V was shortened by 4 bases and J by 12 bases, with 30 bases between the two germline ends. The CDR3 loop spans 17 amino acids. Germline V gives CDR1 WSHSY, CDR2 SAAADI. In nucleotides, the CDR3 is TGCGCCAGCAGTGGACCTTCGGGATACAGGGATCACTCTGGAAACACCTTC. This encodes CASSGPSGYRDHSGNTF.

This chain uses TRBV7-6 with TRBJ1-5; no definite D call. Germline V lookup: CDR1 SGHVS, CDR2 FNYEAQ. The V end was cut by 0 bases, the J end by 14 bases, with 11 bases between. This CDR3 is 12 amino acids long. This chain's CDR3 is CASSLADGYEHF. The DNA of the CDR3 is TGTGCCAGCAGCTTAGCTGACGGCTACGAGCATTTT. The variable domain in full, with the rest retrieved from reference TRBV7-6 and TRBJ1-5, is GAGVSQSPRYKVTKRGQDVALRCDPISGHVSLYWYRQALGQGPEFLTYFNYEAQQDKSGLPNDRFSAERPEGSISTLTIQRTEQRDSAMYRCASSLADGYEHFGDGTRLSIL.